The 30 T cell receptor beta chains given below trace back to one sample, sequenced in a study of cytomegalovirus exposure and HLA in healthy donors. Vbeta (60) and Jbeta (13) primers were used in the PCR. Sequenced by immunoSEQ multiplex PCR; TCRdb stores in-frame clones only, minus some. This sample has around 150,000 clones, with roughly two thirds found just once. Input material: PBMCs. These receptors were taken from a woman in her twenties or thirties in good health and CMV-seronegative.

This clone was counted only a few times. This sequence joins TRBV6-1 and TRBJ1-4; maybe TRBD1 (6 bases). The length of the CDR3 is 16 residues. From germline, CDR1 is MNHNS and CDR2 SASEGT. V gave up 1 base and J gave up 5 bases, with 14 bases separating them. CDR3 amino acids: CASSEVGGGGNEKLFF. As DNA, the CDR3 is TGTGCCAGCAGTGAAGTTGGGGGCGGGGGGAATGAAAAACTGTTTTTT.

The chain couples TRBV6-5 to TRBJ2-5; 10 bases match TRBD1. Per the germline V gene, CDR1 is MNHEY and CDR2 is SVGAGI. Unmatched junction bases numbered 3, after V lost 6 bases and J lost 5 bases. The CDR3 runs to 13 residues. The CDR3 coding sequence is TGTGCCAGCAGAATGACAGGGGGCGAGACCCAGTACTTC. Amino acids: CASRMTGGETQYF.

This clone was picked up a small number of times. V gene TRBV5-1 combines with J gene TRBJ2-1; TRBD2 matches at 8 bases. The germline V gene has CDR1 SGHRS and CDR2 YFSETQ. The CDR3 covers 15 residues. V lost 7 bases and J lost 7; bases outside the gene matches: 13. The chain's CDR3 is CASGPPGGAGNEQFF. CDR3 nucleotides: TGCGCCAGCGGCCCGCCCGGGGGGGCAGGTAATGAGCAGTTCTTC.

V usage is TRBV29-1 and J usage is TRBJ2-2; 9 bases fit TRBD2. Germline CDR1 reads SQVTM; CDR2 reads ANQGSEA. The CDR3 is made up of 14 amino acids. J was trimmed by 7 bases and V by 3 bases; bases with no gene match: 6. CDR3 sequence: CSVEGAGGIGELFF. The CDR3 DNA reads TGCAGCGTTGAGGGAGCGGGAGGCATCGGGGAGCTGTTTTTT.

The chain employs TRBV14 and TRBJ2-7; D uncertain. The CDR3 is 13 amino acids. V lost 1 base to trimming and J lost 6 bases, with 10 bases between them. CDR1 and CDR2 (germline): SGHDN, FVKESK. The CDR3 region is CASSQGLGREQYF. CDR3 nucleotides: TGTGCCAGCAGCCAAGGTCTCGGTCGCGAGCAGTACTTC.

The V gene is TRBV6-6, the J gene TRBJ2-1, with 9 bases aligning to TRBD2. The CDR3 is 16 amino acids. Germline trimming cut 0 bases from V and 4 bases from J; bases unmatched to any gene: 4. From germline, CDR1 is MNHNY and CDR2 SVGAGI (reference sequence). The CDR3 here is CASSYSGLAGYNEQFF. The CDR3 DNA is TGTGCCAGCAGTTACTCAGGCCTAGCGGGGTACAATGAGCAGTTCTTC.

The J gene is TRBJ1-5, the V gene TRBV10-1, with TRBD1 as a possible D gene (5 bases). Trimming shortened V by 6 bases and J by 9 bases, and 9 bases separated the two germline ends. This CDR3 has 11 amino acids. The germline V gene has CDR1 WNHNN and CDR2 SYGVQD (reference sequence). CDR3 sequence (DNA): TGCGCCAGCAGGGACAAATGGCCCCAGCATTTT. Protein product: CASRDKWPQHF.

This clone was observed once. The chain's CDR3 is CASSLGWRSSYNEQFF. CDR3 coding DNA: TGTGCCAGCAGCTTGGGTTGGCGGTCGTCCTACAATGAGCAGTTCTTC. This chain links TRBV5-6 with TRBJ2-1; D is uncertain. From germline, CDR1 is SGHDT and CDR2 YYEEEE. V dropped 0 bases and J dropped 1 base, with 11 bases sitting between them. The CDR3 extends over 16 amino acids.

V and J are TRBV7-2 and TRBJ2-1, with a tentative D call TRBD2 (5 bases). The V gene lost 7 bases and the J gene lost 7 bases, with 17 bases spanning the gap. CDR3 length: 14 amino acids. Germline values: CDR1 SGHTA, CDR2 FQGNSA. In DNA, the CDR3 is TGTGCCAGCACCTACGGGGATCGAATGAATGAGCAGTTCTTC. It is translated as CASTYGDRMNEQFF.

This clone was seen more than once but under ten times. This chain links TRBV28 with TRBJ1-1, with TRBD1 matching 8 bases. In germline, CDR1 is MDHEN, CDR2 SYDVKM. The V segment lost 2 bases and the J segment 4 bases; nucleotides outside the gene matches: 6. This CDR3 region has 15 residues. CDR3 nucleotides: TGTGCCAGCAGTTTAGGCGGACAGGGAAGCACTGAAGCTTTCTTT. Its translation is CASSLGGQGSTEAFF.

This chain connects TRBV6-6 to TRBJ2-7; 7 bases are a match to TRBD2. The CDR3 is 14 residues long. Germline lookup yields CDR1 MNHNY and CDR2 SVGAGI (reference sequence). J gave up 5 bases and V 6 bases, and 10 bases lay outside the gene matches. The CDR3 is CASSLGTSGDEQYF. The DNA of the CDR3 is TGTGCCAGCAGCCTAGGGACCAGCGGGGACGAGCAGTACTTC.

The rearrangement links TRBV29-1 to TRBJ2-3, with TRBD2 identical over 8 bases. The CDR3 has 13 amino acids. Per germline, CDR1 SQVTM and CDR2 ANQGSEA. V lost 7 bases to trimming and J lost 4 bases; unmatched junction nucleotides: 7. The CDR3 here is CSAASGLSDTQYF. CDR3 in DNA: TGCAGCGCCGCTAGCGGGCTTTCAGATACGCAGTATTTT.

The rearrangement joins TRBV19 to TRBJ2-5; D perhaps matches TRBD1 (6 bases). V was clipped by 1 base and J by 1 base, with 7 bases between them. Germline CDR1 is LNHDA and CDR2 is SQIVND (reference sequence). This CDR3 contains 14 residues. This CDR3 is CASSIGTAQETQYF. The CDR3 region has the DNA TGTGCCAGTAGTATAGGGACAGCCCAAGAGACCCAGTACTTC.

The V and J genes are TRBV5-6 and TRBJ2-1; D unresolved. This CDR3 is 16 amino acids long. V was clipped by 1 base and J by 0 bases, with 11 bases between them. Germline CDR1 and CDR2: SGHDT and YYEEEE. CDR3 sequence (DNA): TGTGCCAGCAGCTTGAGCCGAAGGAGCTCCTACAATGAGCAGTTCTTC. Translation gives CASSLSRRSSYNEQFF.

The chain carries TRBV7-2 and TRBJ2-7; tentatively, D is TRBD1 (5 bases). The CDR3 has 14 amino acids. The ends were cut back, 4 bases at V and 4 bases at J, with 14 bases in the middle. Germline V lookup: CDR1 SGHTA, CDR2 FQGNSA. The CDR3 protein is CASSSPGRAYEQYF. DNA of the CDR3: TGTGCCAGCAGCTCCCCGGGCAGGGCGTACGAGCAGTACTTC.

The chain couples TRBV13 to TRBJ1-1; D might be TRBD1 (5 bases). Germline loops: CDR1 PRHDT, CDR2 FYEKMQ (reference sequence). Between the trimmed V and J ends, which lost 5 bases and 3 bases, there was a span of 13 bases. The CDR3 sequence is 14 residues long. This CDR3 is CASSPYRGDTEAFF. CDR3 nucleotide sequence: TGTGCCAGCAGCCCTTATCGGGGGGACACTGAAGCTTTCTTT.

This chain's CDR3 is CASSVTGLPYQETQYF. CDR3 bases: TGTGCCAGCAGCGTGACAGGCCTCCCGTACCAAGAGACCCAGTACTTC. The chain is built from TRBV9 and TRBJ2-5, with D possibly matching TRBD1 (6 bases). Germline CDR1 is SGDLS and CDR2 is YYNGEE. Trimming stripped 2 bases from V and 0 bases from J, with 14 bases between. The CDR3 contains 16 residues. Full variable domain (outside the CDR3, taken from reference TRBV9 and TRBJ2-5): DSGVTQTPKHLITATGQRVTLRCSPRSGDLSVYWYQQSLDQGLQFLIQYYNGEERAKGNILERFSAQQFPDLHSELNLSSLELGDSALYFCASSVTGLPYQETQYFGPGTRLLVL.

The chain joins TRBV6-1 to TRBJ1-2, with 7 bases identical to TRBD1. Looked up from germline, CDR1 is MNHNS and CDR2 is SASEGT. J was trimmed by 6 bases and V by 5 bases; bases with no gene match: 6. This CDR3 has 13 amino acids. The CDR3 DNA sequence: TGTGCCAGCAGTACACAGGGGATCGATGGCTACACCTTC. This sequence encodes CASSTQGIDGYTF.

V and J are TRBV2 and TRBJ2-1, with TRBD1 identical over 8 bases. The ends lost 4 bases at V and 0 bases at J; junction bases unmatched: 2. Germline CDR1 reads SNHLY; CDR2 reads FYNNEI. This CDR3 has 15 residues. Written as DNA, the CDR3 is TGTGCCAGCAGTGGACAGGGGTTCTCCTACAATGAGCAGTTCTTC. Translation: CASSGQGFSYNEQFF.

In this sample, this clone turned up a few times. The CDR3 DNA reads as TGTGCCAGCAGCAATCTTGACAGGATTAACTATGGCTACACCTTC. Amino acid sequence: CASSNLDRINYGYTF. This chain uses TRBV5-6 with TRBJ1-2; D might be TRBD1 (6 bases). The CDR3 is made up of 15 amino acids. Trimming took off 4 bases at V and 1 base at J, with 14 bases between the two ends. Germline values: CDR1 SGHDT, CDR2 YYEEEE.

The sample holds a few counts of this clone. The V and J genes are TRBV30 and TRBJ2-2, with 10 bases matching TRBD2. Germline CDR1 and CDR2: GTSNPN and SVGIG (reference sequence). The junction had 17 bases not matched to a gene; V was cut back by 2 bases and J by 8 bases. CDR3 length equals 18 residues. CDR3 residues: CAWSYKPGLAIEGGELFF. CDR3 sequence (DNA): TGTGCCTGGAGTTACAAACCGGGACTAGCGATAGAAGGAGGGGAGCTGTTTTTT.

The CDR3 protein is CAISGTGGNQPQHF. The DNA of the CDR3 is TGTGCCATCAGTGGGACAGGCGGAAATCAGCCCCAGCATTTT. This chain joins TRBV10-3 and TRBJ1-5, with 7 nucleotides matching TRBD1. CDR3 length equals 14 residues. Germline CDR1 ENHRY, CDR2 SYGVKD. Trimming cost V 4 bases and J 4 bases; bases outside gene matches: 4.

This rearrangement joins TRBV10-3 to TRBJ2-4; 8 positions match TRBD1. Germline CDR1 is ENHRY and CDR2 is SYGVKD. J lost 2 bases, V lost 3 bases, and 6 bases had no gene match. The CDR3 has 16 amino acids. The CDR3 loop is CAISERQGATKNIQYF. CDR3 in DNA: TGTGCCATCAGTGAAAGGCAGGGGGCGACCAAAAACATTCAGTACTTC.

The chain carries TRBV5-4 and TRBJ1-1; D uncertain. Germline CDR1 and CDR2: SGHNT and YYREEE (reference sequence). V lost 4 bases and J 4 bases, leaving 11 bases between the germline ends. The CDR3 has 13 amino acids. The CDR3 DNA reads TGTGCCAGCAGCACAAGTCCGTTCACTGAAGCTTTCTTT. Encoded protein: CASSTSPFTEAFF. Complete variable domain (other parts from reference TRBV5-4 and TRBJ1-1): ETGVTQSPTHLIKTRGQQVTLRCSSQSGHNTVSWYQQALGQGPQFIFQYYREEENGRGNFPPRFSGLQFPNYSSELNVNALELDDSALYLCASSTSPFTEAFFGQGTRLTVV.

V gene TRBV27 combines with J gene TRBJ2-7, with TRBD2 as a possible D gene (5 bases). The germline V gene has CDR1 MNHEY and CDR2 SMNVEV (reference sequence). Trimming removed 6 bases at V and 6 bases at J, with 15 bases between. This CDR3 has 13 amino acids. This CDR3 is CASRRLSPPEQYF. The CDR3 DNA reads as TGTGCCAGCAGGAGACTAAGTCCCCCCGAGCAGTACTTC.

The chain links TRBV7-9 to TRBJ2-3, with TRBD2 matching 11 bases. Losses at the gene ends were 1 base for V and 3 bases for J; bases not matched to a gene: 9. The germline V gene encodes CDR1 SEHNR and CDR2 FQNEAQ (reference sequence). The CDR3 covers 18 residues. CDR3 in amino acids: CASSLGFSGGAITDTQYF. CDR3 DNA sequence: TGTGCCAGCAGCTTAGGGTTTAGCGGGGGGGCCATAACAGATACGCAGTATTTT.

The rearrangement links TRBV4-3 to TRBJ1-2; the match to TRBD1 covers 9 bases. The CDR3 loop spans 14 amino acids. Trimming removed 1 base from V and 8 bases from J; junction bases left unmatched: 5. Germline CDR1 is LGHNA and CDR2 is YSLEER. CDR3 bases: TGCGCCAGCAGCCAAGGGTGGGACAGGGAGGGCTACACCTTC. This encodes CASSQGWDREGYTF.

The chain uses TRBV4-3 and TRBJ2-7, with D maybe TRBD1 (5 bases). V lost 1 base to trimming and J lost 0 bases, with 7 bases between them. There are 14 residues in the CDR3. Germline lookup yields CDR1 LGHNA and CDR2 YSLEER. The CDR3 nucleotides read TGCGCCAGCAGCCAAGGTAGGGGCTCCTACGAGCAGTACTTC. This sequence encodes CASSQGRGSYEQYF.

The gene calls are TRBV19 and TRBJ2-1; 10 positions match TRBD1. Germline CDR1 reads LNHDA; CDR2 reads SQIVND (reference sequence). This CDR3 region has 16 residues. Trimming cost V 0 bases and J 9 bases; bases outside gene matches: 8. The CDR3 DNA is TGTGCCAGTAGTATAGACGCGACAGGGGGCCTTCCTGAGCAGTTCTTC. Translation gives CASSIDATGGLPEQFF.

This clone appeared a few times. In the same sample, other DNA sequences code for this CDR3. The chain joins TRBV2 to TRBJ2-7; D is uncertain. V was cut by 5 bases and J by 1 base, with 3 bases left in between. This CDR3 region has 11 residues. CDR1 and CDR2 from the germline V gene are SNHLY and FYNNEI. The CDR3 sequence: CASSLSYEQYF. CDR3 nucleotide sequence: TGTGCCAGCAGTCTTTCCTACGAGCAGTACTTC.